This TCR beta chain was documented in a study of spatial heterogeneity in lung cancer. Overall study: Samples came from around 70 TRACERx patients with untreated early-stage lung cancer. In the raw reads, each unique TCR and UMI combination was present more than ten times on average.

TCRdb independently ran MiXCR on the 5' RACE reads; one entry per CDR3 protein. The sample includes roughly 45,000 distinct CDR3 sequences, approximately 24% of them seen just once. The time point was: blood at routine non-recurrence follow-up after resection. Without sorting, whole RNA was sequenced from tumor, nontumor lung or frozen PBMC. Concerning this clonotype itself: Antigen specificity is unknown.

CDR1 is MNHEY, CDR2 SMNVEV, per germline (reference sequence). CDR3 size: 13 residues. Trimming removed 0 bases at V and 3 bases at J, with 5 bases between. Findings of the study overall: Among blood samples, ubiquitous expanded tumor TCRs appeared more at resection than at follow-up.

The source is a female donor with early-stage non-small cell lung cancer. The chain has TRBV27 and TRBJ1-1; D gene uncertain. Sample: PBMCs, taken at follow-up. CDR3 nucleotides: TGTGCCAGCAGTTTATCGAGGGACACTGAAGCTTTCTTT. This gives the protein CASSLSRDTEAFF.